These 26 T cell receptor beta chains were sequenced from one sample in a study of T-cell memory formation after mild COVID-19. Each CDR3 protein gets one entry after TCRdb re-called the 5' RACE reads with MiXCR. This table holds about 400,000 distinct CDR3 sequences, about 15% found once. What was sequenced was PBMCs or a T cell subset sorted from them (not recorded which). Source of these receptors: a man aged 18 to 30 who had mild COVID-19 (a few samples of this study predate the infection). Cell type and time point are not known.

Only a few counts were recorded for this clonotype. This rearrangement joins TRBV18 to TRBJ2-1; TRBD1 agrees at 7 bases. The junction had 7 bases not matched to a gene; V was cut back by 3 bases and J by 2 bases. Germline loops: CDR1 KGHSH, CDR2 LQKENI. CDR3 length: 16 amino acids. Here the CDR3 DNA reads TGTGCCAGCTCACCCCCAGGGGGAATCGCCTACAATGAGCAGTTCTTC. This gives the protein CASSPPGGIAYNEQFF.

The chain links TRBV6-2 or TRBV6-3 to TRBJ1-3, with D uncertain. The germline V gene encodes CDR1 MNHEY and CDR2 SVGEGT. CDR3 length equals 17 residues. V gave up 5 bases and J gave up 0 bases, with 17 bases separating them. The DNA for the CDR3 is TGTGCCAGCAGTCGACTAGGCCGCGCCAACTCTGGAAACACCATATATTTT. This codes for CASSRLGRANSGNTIYF.

V gene TRBV4-3 combines with J gene TRBJ2-3; the D gene could be TRBD1 or TRBD2 (6 bases each). Between the trimmed V and J ends, which lost 2 bases and 7 bases, there was a span of 10 bases. Germline V CDR1 and CDR2: LGHNA, YSLEER. The CDR3 has 13 amino acids. In nucleotides, the CDR3 is TGCGCCAGCAGCCAACCGGGGGCACATACGCAGTATTTT. Protein product: CASSQPGAHTQYF.

The J gene is TRBJ2-2, the V gene TRBV28, with a possible D match to TRBD1 (5 bases). This CDR3 has 16 amino acids. CDR1 and CDR2 (germline): MDHEN, SYDVKM. Trimming took off 4 bases at V and 2 bases at J, with 14 bases between the two ends. The CDR3 DNA is TGTGCCAGCAGTTCCGACAGAAGCATTAACACCGGGGAGCTGTTTTTT. It translates to CASSSDRSINTGELFF.

This clonotype was found a few times. This chain joins TRBV11-2 and TRBJ2-3; D might be TRBD2 (5 bases). Trimming shortened V by 6 bases and J by 4 bases, and 23 bases separated the two germline ends. CDR1 and CDR2 (germline): SGHAT, FQNNGV. The CDR3 covers 17 residues. The CDR3: CASSSPSGVPVADTQYF. CDR3 nucleotides: TGTGCCAGCAGTTCCCCGTCCGGGGTCCCTGTCGCAGATACGCAGTATTTT.

The CDR3 DNA sequence: TGTGCCAGCGGGGGCGATGGTCGGCAGTTCTTC. Protein sequence: CASGGDGRQFF. V is TRBV28 and J is TRBJ2-1, with D perhaps matching TRBD1 (6 bases). CDR1 MDHEN and CDR2 SYDVKM come from the germline V gene. V lost 8 bases, J lost 12 bases, and 14 bases lay in between. The CDR3 covers 11 residues.

This clonotype occurred a few times. The rearrangement links TRBV3-1 to TRBJ2-1; 9 nucleotides match TRBD2. After removal of 4 bases from V and 0 bases from J, the junction contained 10 bases not matched to a gene. Germline loops: CDR1 LGHDT, CDR2 YNNKEL (reference sequence). The CDR3 has 18 amino acids. CDR3 protein: CASSLGERGVTSYNEQFF. The CDR3 coding sequence is TGTGCCAGCAGCCTAGGGGAGCGGGGGGTTACCTCCTACAATGAGCAGTTCTTC.

The table lists this clonotype with many counts. The CDR3 is CASSLGRSGPFHEQYF. DNA of the CDR3: TGTGCCAGCAGCTTAGGACGCTCAGGGCCTTTCCACGAGCAGTACTTC. This sequence joins TRBV7-2 and TRBJ2-7, with D perhaps TRBD1 (5 bases). The CDR3 totals 16 residues. Trimming took 1 base from V and 5 from J, leaving 18 bases between them. Germline V gene lookup returns CDR1 SGHTA and CDR2 FQGNSA.

The chain combines TRBV6-5 with TRBJ1-1; D remains unclear. The V gene's germline CDR1 is MNHEY and CDR2 SVGAGI. CDR3 length: 15 residues. With 5 bases removed from V and 3 bases from J, the gap between germline ends came to 16 bases. DNA of the CDR3: TGTGCCAGCAGTCCGCTATCGATCCGTTACACTGAAGCTTTCTTT. Translated: CASSPLSIRYTEAFF.

In the case of this clonotype: At one boundary the junction diverges from the germline segment, which might be a read error. V is TRBV12-3 or TRBV12-4 and J is TRBJ1-2, with D perhaps matching TRBD1 (6 bases). The CDR3 has 10 amino acids. The CDR3 coding sequence is TGTGCCAGCAGCCGTGACAGGCAATTCTTC. Encoded protein: CASSRDRQFF.

The V and J genes are TRBV25-1 and TRBJ2-2, with 9 nucleotides matching TRBD1. V lost 7 bases and J lost 5; bases outside the gene matches: 14. The CDR3 is 17 residues long. CDR1 is MGHDK and CDR2 is SYGVNS in the germline V gene. As DNA, the CDR3 is TGTGCCAGCACCGCGGTTTCGGGACAGGGTAAAACCGGGGAGCTGTTTTTT. Its translation is CASTAVSGQGKTGELFF.

A few counts support this clonotype. J is TRBJ1-5 and V is TRBV7-8; 7 nucleotides agree with TRBD1. Germline-derived CDR1 and CDR2 are SGHVS and FQNEAQ. The J segment lost 9 bases and the V segment lost 6 bases, leaving 5 bases of the junction unmatched. The CDR3 covers 12 residues. The chain's CDR3 is CASSQGGGPQHF. In DNA form, the CDR3 reads TGTGCCAGCAGTCAGGGGGGTGGGCCCCAGCATTTT.

The chain carries TRBV12-3 or TRBV12-4 and TRBJ1-3, with unresolved D. This CDR3 region has 13 residues. V lost 5 bases and J lost 9, with 14 bases in between. The CDR3 sequence is CASSGFRGSTIYF. CDR3 DNA: TGTGCCAGCAGTGGGTTCCGAGGGTCCACCATATATTTT.

This clonotype was counted a few times. The chain combines TRBV6-6 with TRBJ2-7; the D gene could be TRBD1 or TRBD2 (5 bases each). V was trimmed by 5 bases and J by 0 bases, leaving 11 bases between them. This CDR3 comprises 14 residues. Germline CDR1 is MNHNY and CDR2 is SVGAGI (reference sequence). The CDR3 region is CASSPGPDSYEQYV. CDR3 DNA: TGTGCCAGCAGTCCGGGACCCGACTCCTACGAGCAGTACGTC.

This clonotype turned up a few times. The rearrangement uses TRBV7-2 and TRBJ2-2, with D perhaps TRBD1 (5 bases). V lost 3 bases to trimming and J lost 7 bases, with 15 bases between them. Germline V gives CDR1 SGHTA, CDR2 FQGNSA. This CDR3 region has 15 residues. In DNA, the CDR3 is TGTGCCAGCAGCTTGGATACCAGGGATGGCGGGGAGCTGTTTTTT. Its translation: CASSLDTRDGGELFF.

The table lists this clonotype with a few counts. This chain connects TRBV20-1 to TRBJ1-6, with D uncertain. Germline V gives CDR1 DFQATT, CDR2 SNEGSKA (reference sequence). The length of the CDR3 is 14 residues. V lost 2 bases to trimming and J lost 0 bases, with 5 bases between them. The CDR3 DNA is TGCAGTGCTAGACCGCCCTCCTATAATTCACCCCTCCACTTT. Its translation is CSARPPSYNSPLHF.

The chain uses TRBV7-9 and TRBJ2-7, with D perhaps matching TRBD2 (6 bases). The CDR3 loop spans 13 amino acids. Germline V gives CDR1 SEHNR, CDR2 FQNEAQ (reference sequence). V dropped 3 bases and J dropped 5 bases, with 11 bases sitting between them. The DNA for the CDR3 is TGTGCCAGCAGCTTGGGGGGTTTGGACGAGCAGTACTTC. Its translation is CASSLGGLDEQYF.

The chain has TRBV6-6 and TRBJ1-5; 7 bases map to TRBD1. The CDR3 contains 16 residues. V gave up 0 bases and J gave up 0 bases; unmatched junction bases: 2. In germline, CDR1 is MNHNY, CDR2 SVGAGI (reference sequence). CDR3 sequence: CASSYSRGLSNQPQHF. CDR3 DNA sequence: TGTGCCAGCAGTTACTCGAGGGGGCTTAGCAATCAGCCCCAGCATTTT.

In its sample, this clonotype was seen many times. The V gene is TRBV5-1, the J gene TRBJ2-5; 13 bases agree with TRBD2. The CDR3 consists of 15 residues. Per germline, CDR1 SGHRS and CDR2 YFSETQ. Trimming at V came to 4 bases and at J to 1 base, leaving 1 base not matched to a gene. Written as DNA, the CDR3 is TGCGCCAGCAGCCGGACTAGCGGGAGCCAAGAGACCCAGTACTTC. As protein: CASSRTSGSQETQYF.

The chain recombines TRBV7-9 with TRBJ2-6, with D tentatively TRBD1 (6 bases). The V gene's germline CDR1 is SEHNR and CDR2 FQNEAQ (reference sequence). V lost 6 bases to trimming and J lost 2 bases, with 11 bases between them. There are 15 residues in the CDR3. DNA of the CDR3: TGTGCCAGCAGTCCCGGGACACCTGGGGCCAACGTCCTGACTTTC. This gives the protein CASSPGTPGANVLTF.

This chain uses TRBV2 with TRBJ2-1; perhaps D is TRBD1 or TRBD2 (6 bases each). The V end was cut by 10 bases, the J end by 0 bases, with 13 bases between. The V gene's germline CDR1 is SNHLY and CDR2 FYNNEI. The CDR3 runs to 14 residues. The DNA of the CDR3 is TGTGCCAACAGACGGGGGCGCTCCTACAATGAGCAGTTCTTC. Its protein product is CANRRGRSYNEQFF.

A remark on this clonotype: The CDR3 does not close with the conserved phenylalanine or tryptophan, likely indicating a read error. This sequence joins TRBV5-1 and TRBJ2-7; 12 nucleotides agree with TRBD2. The CDR3 has 16 residues. Germline V gene data show CDR1 as SGHRS and CDR2 as YFSETQ. Trimming cost V 4 bases and J 5 bases; bases outside gene matches: 10. CDR3 nucleotides: TGCGCCAGCAGCCCTACCCGGACTAGCGGGGAGGACGAGCAGTACTCC. Translation: CASSPTRTSGEDEQYS.

This clonotype occurred many times. The chain uses TRBV27 and TRBJ1-2, with D tentatively TRBD1 (5 bases). Germline CDR1 and CDR2: MNHEY and SMNVEV (reference sequence). Trimming stripped 3 bases from V and 0 bases from J, with 5 bases between. CDR3 length: 13 residues. CDR3 residues: CASSFRANYGYTF. CDR3 coding DNA: TGTGCCAGCAGTTTCAGGGCTAACTATGGCTACACCTTC.

This chain joins TRBV6-5 and TRBJ2-6; 10 bases align to TRBD1. CDR1 is MNHEY, CDR2 SVGAGI, per germline. V was clipped by 11 bases and J by 2 bases; unmatched bases: 15. The CDR3 is 18 residues long. As DNA, the CDR3 is TGTGCCGCTCACAGCCGGGACAGGGGCGTAGCTGGGGCCAACGTCCTGACTTTC. Its translation is CAAHSRDRGVAGANVLTF.

This clonotype was picked up one time. The chain uses TRBV6-1 and TRBJ2-7; TRBD1 matches 9 bases. Trimming cost V 6 bases and J 12 bases; bases outside gene matches: 15. The length of the CDR3 is 14 residues. Germline loops: CDR1 MNHNS, CDR2 SASEGT. The CDR3 is CASSDNQPGQGPYF. CDR3 sequence (DNA): TGTGCCAGCAGCGATAACCAGCCAGGACAGGGGCCGTACTTC.

In this sample, this clonotype turned up a few times. The CDR3, as DNA: TGCAGTGCTAGAGGGCAGGTGAGCTCCTACGAGCAGTACTTC. As protein: CSARGQVSSYEQYF. The rearrangement uses TRBV20-1 and TRBJ2-7; D uncertain. V gave up 1 base and J gave up 0 bases, with 10 bases separating them. In germline, CDR1 is DFQATT, CDR2 SNEGSKA (reference sequence). The length of the CDR3 is 14 residues.